This T cell receptor (beta chain) was captured in a study of T cell responses to AZD1222 COVID-19 vaccine. Profiled with immunoSEQ multiplex PCR; TCRdb holds only in-frame clones, not every one. The top ten hold around 5.4% of the sample, which has 150,000 or so clones, more than 75% seen once. The length of the CDR3 is 18 residues. Trimming stripped 6 bases from V and 5 bases from J, with 23 bases between. CDR1 and CDR2 (germline): SNHLY, FYNNEI. The chain employs TRBV2 and TRBJ2-6, with no clear D. The sample consisted of peripheral blood, taken on day 0 of AZD1222 vaccination. This receptor was taken from an adult in good health. The CDR3 coding sequence is TGTGCCAGCAGGGATCGCGGACGTCTGTTTAATTGGGCCAACGTCCTGACTTTC. Its translation: CASRDRGRLFNWANVLTF.